A single sample gave rise to the 13 T cell receptor beta chains below, sequenced in a study of blood T cell repertoires in COVID-19 (dated by TCRdb to 2018 to 2021). Preparation of the library involved the immunoSEQ multiplex PCR assay. Not all clones reach the TCRdb copy of this immuneACCESS table, which keeps in-frame sequences only. Checked studies attribute under half of the gap to unresolved V genes and leave the rest unexplained. In this sample the table shows approximately 350,000 clones, roughly nine tenths of which occur a single time. The top ten clones comprise about 2.9% of the sample. The specimen was peripheral blood. These receptors originate from a woman aged 25-40 years with COVID-19, enrolled during active disease.

The J gene is TRBJ1-4, the V gene TRBV4-1; 8 nucleotides match TRBD1. The junction had 10 bases not matched to a gene; V was cut back by 4 bases and J by 3 bases. Germline lookup yields CDR1 MGHRA and CDR2 YSYEKL. The CDR3 has 17 amino acids. CDR3 coding DNA: TGCGCCAGCAGCCGAAGAAATACAGGGGGTGCTAATGAAAAACTGTTTTTT. This encodes CASSRRNTGGANEKLFF.

The chain links TRBV6-2 or TRBV6-3 to TRBJ2-5; 9 nucleotides match TRBD1. V lost 5 bases, J lost 4 bases, and 5 bases stayed unmatched. The CDR3 contains 14 residues. CDR1 is MNHEY and CDR2 is SVGEGT in the germline V gene. In nucleotides, the CDR3 is TGTGCCAGCAGTGTCGAACAGGGGGCAGAGACCCAGTACTTC. Protein: CASSVEQGAETQYF.

This sequence joins TRBV30 and TRBJ1-2; the D gene is possibly TRBD1 (5 bases). This CDR3 comprises 12 residues. V lost 1 base to trimming and J lost 3 bases, with 6 bases between them. CDR1 GTSNPN and CDR2 SVGIG come from the germline V gene (reference sequence). CDR3 sequence reads: CAWSGGDYGYTF. The CDR3 region has the DNA TGTGCCTGGAGTGGGGGGGACTATGGCTACACCTTC.

The chain carries TRBV2 and TRBJ2-2; D is possibly TRBD2 (5 bases). This CDR3 comprises 13 residues. Germline values: CDR1 SNHLY, CDR2 FYNNEI. V was trimmed by 8 bases and J by 13 bases, leaving 20 bases between them. CDR3 nucleotide sequence: TGTGCCAGCTCGGGGAGACCCGGTCTTCTGCTGTTTTTT. This gives the protein CASSGRPGLLLFF.

The genes are TRBV7-6 and TRBJ2-3, with 7 bases matching TRBD2. J was trimmed by 0 bases and V by 2 bases; bases with no gene match: 5. Germline CDR1 and CDR2: SGHVS and FNYEAQ. The CDR3 has 16 residues. CDR3 loop: CASSLRTSVSTDTQYF. The CDR3 coding sequence is TGTGCCAGCAGCTTACGAACTAGCGTTAGCACAGATACGCAGTATTTT.

In its sample, this clone was seen once. The chain has TRBV6-5 and TRBJ1-1; 9 bases fit TRBD1. This CDR3 is built from 13 residues. The germline V gene encodes CDR1 MNHEY and CDR2 SVGAGI. Trimming cost V 2 bases and J 5 bases; bases outside gene matches: 0. The CDR3 nucleotides are TGTGCCAGCAGTTACGGGACAGGGACTGAAGCTTTCTTT. Its protein is CASSYGTGTEAFF.

The chain carries TRBV28 and TRBJ2-5; D call uncertain. With 2 bases removed from V and 5 bases from J, the gap between germline ends came to 12 bases. Per germline, CDR1 MDHEN and CDR2 SYDVKM. CDR3 length equals 14 residues. The CDR3 bases are TGTGCCAGCAGTTTACGTAGAAGTTTGGAGACCCAGTACTTC. It translates to CASSLRRSLETQYF.

The V call is TRBV12-5, the J call TRBJ1-5, with D unclear. V gave up 2 bases and J gave up 5 bases, with 7 bases separating them. This CDR3 has 13 amino acids. Germline loops: CDR1 LGHNT, CDR2 FRNRAP. The CDR3 DNA reads as TGTGCTAGTGGTTTGATGCAGGATCAGCCCCAGCATTTT. Its protein product is CASGLMQDQPQHF. Filled out from reference TRBV12-5 and TRBJ1-5, the complete variable domain reads DARVTQTPRHKVTEMGQEVTMRCQPILGHNTVFWYRQTMMQGLELLAYFRNRAPLDDSGMPKDRFSAEMPDATLATLKIQPSEPRDSAVYFCASGLMQDQPQHFGDGTRLSIL.

This chain links TRBV19 with TRBJ1-1; D is perhaps TRBD1 (6 bases). Germline CDR1 is LNHDA and CDR2 is SQIVND (reference sequence). CDR3 length: 15 amino acids. V was trimmed by 4 bases and J by 0 bases, leaving 12 bases between them. This CDR3 reads CASSTPTGMNTEAFF. The CDR3 coding sequence is TGTGCCAGTAGTACCCCGACAGGCATGAACACTGAAGCTTTCTTT.

This clone appeared a single time. The chain employs TRBV3-1 (or the pseudogene TRBV3-2) and TRBJ2-4; TRBD1 agrees at 9 bases. The CDR3 is 19 amino acids. CDR1 is LGHDT, CDR2 YNNKEL, per germline (reference sequence). V dropped 0 bases and J dropped 0; count of bases not matched to a gene: 9. This CDR3 reads CASSQDGQGITPAKNIQYF. CDR3 in DNA: TGTGCCAGCAGCCAAGATGGACAGGGGATTACCCCAGCCAAAAACATTCAGTACTTC.

The chain employs TRBV3-1 (or the pseudogene TRBV3-2) and TRBJ1-2; D is possibly TRBD1 (5 bases). There are 14 residues in the CDR3. Germline values: CDR1 LGHDT, CDR2 YNNKEL (reference sequence). V lost 4 bases to trimming and J lost 4 bases, with 13 bases between them. The CDR3: CASSPQGSSYGYTF. For the CDR3, the DNA is TGTGCCAGCAGCCCCCAGGGATCCTCCTATGGCTACACCTTC.

The chain uses TRBV7-2 and TRBJ1-2; D is possibly TRBD1 (5 bases). The CDR3 spans 13 residues. V lost 5 bases and J 4 bases, leaving 11 bases between the germline ends. CDR1 is SGHTA, CDR2 FQGNSA, per germline. The CDR3 is CASSRPGSYGYTF. The CDR3 DNA reads TGTGCCAGCAGCCGGCCAGGGTCCTATGGCTACACCTTC.

The CDR3 nucleotides are TGTGCCAGCAGCTTGGTTCGGACTGAAGCTTTCTTT. Residues: CASSLVRTEAFF. V is TRBV7-9 and J is TRBJ1-1; no clear D. The CDR3 is 12 residues long. Germline V gene lookup returns CDR1 SEHNR and CDR2 FQNEAQ (reference sequence). V was shortened by 3 bases and J by 5 bases, with 7 bases between the two germline ends.